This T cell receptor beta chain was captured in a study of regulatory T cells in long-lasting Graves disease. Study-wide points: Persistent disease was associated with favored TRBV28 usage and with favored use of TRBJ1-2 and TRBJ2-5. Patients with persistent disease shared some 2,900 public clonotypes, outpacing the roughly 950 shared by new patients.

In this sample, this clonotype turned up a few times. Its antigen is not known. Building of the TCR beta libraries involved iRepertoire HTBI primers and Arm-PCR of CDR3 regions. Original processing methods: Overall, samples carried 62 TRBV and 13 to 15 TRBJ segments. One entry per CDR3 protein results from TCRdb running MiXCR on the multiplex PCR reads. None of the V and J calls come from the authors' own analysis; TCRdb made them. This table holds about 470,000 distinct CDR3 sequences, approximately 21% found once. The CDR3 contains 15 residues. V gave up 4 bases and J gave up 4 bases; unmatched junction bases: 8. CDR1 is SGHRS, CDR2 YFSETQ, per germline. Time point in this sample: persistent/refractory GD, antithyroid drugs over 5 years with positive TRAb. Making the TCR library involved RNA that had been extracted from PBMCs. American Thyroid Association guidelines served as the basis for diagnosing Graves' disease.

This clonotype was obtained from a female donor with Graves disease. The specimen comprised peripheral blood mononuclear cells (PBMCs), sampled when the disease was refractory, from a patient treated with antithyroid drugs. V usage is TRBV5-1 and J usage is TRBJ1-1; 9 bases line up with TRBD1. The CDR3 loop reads CASSVTGGEVTEAFF. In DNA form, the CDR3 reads TGCGCCAGCAGCGTAACAGGGGGCGAGGTCACTGAAGCTTTCTTT.